The present T cell receptor (beta chain) was sequenced within a study of identifying expanded T cells in peripheral blood. Study-wide points: Across healthy donors, higher total template counts meant significantly greater approximately two-week count variance. Differentially abundant clones: roughly 1.2 between replicates, approximately 15 at around 14 days, around 19 at four.

The CDR3 spans 14 residues. Germline V lookup: CDR1 MNHEY, CDR2 SVGAGI. After removal of 6 bases from V and 5 bases from J, the junction contained 2 bases not matched to a gene. No infections or other immune events were documented during collection. As concerns this clone: No antigen is known for it.

The assay was immunoSEQ multiplex PCR, and TCRdb's table has in-frame clones only and misses some. The repertoire holds more than 45,000 clones, with around 86% as singletons. The sequencing sample was made of blood. The rearrangement joins TRBV6-5 to TRBJ1-4; TRBD1 agrees at 11 bases. The TCR sequence derives from a person between 18 and 69 years old in good health. The CDR3 DNA sequence: TGTGCCAGCAGACGGACAGGGGGCAATGAAAAACTGTTTTTT. Its translation: CASRRTGGNEKLFF.